This entry is about one T cell receptor beta chain. Its antigen is undetermined. The data derive from a study of blood T cells in healthy people across ages. Study information: When template switching was applied, about one barcoded beta molecule was captured per two T cells.

Study-wide points: Naive T cell percentage showed a strong correlation with the diversity of TCR beta.

Total RNA was isolated from each sample in quantities of at least 6 micrograms. The germline V and J ends were trimmed by 8 bases and 3 bases, with 16 bases remaining between them. This CDR3 region has 14 residues. Through a sample-barcoded 5' primer and a J-beta primer mix, a second PCR was run for roughly 6 to 12 cycles. A single record per CDR3 protein comes from TCRdb applying MiXCR to the 5' RACE reads. The sample carries around 2 million distinct CDR3 sequences, roughly 43% recorded once. This sequence originates from a human donor in good health. Sequencing used blood. The rearrangement links TRBV12-3 or TRBV12-4 to TRBJ1-1; D remains ambiguous. The CDR3 loop is CASATGLGDTEAFF. CDR3 sequence (DNA): TGTGCCAGCGCGACCGGGCTTGGGGACACTGAAGCTTTCTTT.